One sample yielded the 17 T cell receptor beta chains listed below, sequenced in a study of OX40 agonist ivuxolimab in advanced cancers. The protocol was immunoSEQ multiplex PCR, while the TCRdb copy is restricted to in-frame clones and leaves out a portion. The table records under 75,000 clones, 84% of them present only once. The material was CD4+ or CD8+ T cells sorted from blood, obtained in a trial of the OX40 agonist ivuxolimab. The receptors stem from an adult with an advanced solid tumor such as melanoma, head and neck, liver or kidney cancer.

The chain links TRBV6-1 to TRBJ1-5; the D gene is possibly TRBD1 (6 bases). This CDR3 has 15 residues. Trimming took off 7 bases at V and 5 bases at J, with 18 bases between the two ends. CDR1 is MNHNS, CDR2 SASEGT, per germline. The CDR3 nucleotides are TGTGCCAGCACCTTAAGGGGGGGGCGGGATCAGCCCCAGCATTTT. This gives the protein CASTLRGGRDQPQHF.

V usage is TRBV27 and J usage is TRBJ2-1, with TRBD1 matching 9 bases. The J segment lost 9 bases and the V segment lost 4 bases, leaving 10 bases of the junction unmatched. The CDR3 is 15 residues long. Germline CDR1 and CDR2: MNHEY and SMNVEV (reference sequence). The DNA of the CDR3 is TGTGCCAGCAGTTCGGGACAGGGAGGGTTTTTTGAGCAGTTCTTC. It codes for CASSSGQGGFFEQFF.

The chain has TRBV11-3 and TRBJ1-1; TRBD1 matches at 8 bases. V lost 0 bases, J lost 7 bases, and 7 bases stayed unmatched. The germline CDR1 and CDR2 sequences are SGHNT and YENEEA. This CDR3 has 15 residues. The CDR3 reads CASSLESGGRGEAFF. CDR3 DNA sequence: TGTGCCAGCAGCTTAGAGTCAGGGGGCAGAGGTGAAGCTTTCTTT. Looking up the rest from reference TRBV11-3 and TRBJ1-1 gives the full variable domain: EAGVVQSPRYKIIEKKQPVAFWCNPISGHNTLYWYLQNLGQGPELLIRYENEEAVDDSQLPKDRFSAERLKGVDSTLKIQPAELGDSAVYLCASSLESGGRGEAFFGQGTRLTVV.

This clone was recorded a few times. V usage is TRBV7-2 and J usage is TRBJ1-3; D is unresolved. The V and J ends lost 5 bases and 0 bases respectively, with 11 bases between them. In germline, CDR1 is SGHTA, CDR2 FQGNSA. The CDR3 loop spans 15 amino acids. CDR3 DNA sequence: TGTGCCAGCAGCACGGACCAGTTCTCTGGAAACACCATATATTTT. Its protein product is CASSTDQFSGNTIYF.

The chain recombines TRBV19 with TRBJ1-5; D is ambiguous. The CDR3 loop spans 13 amino acids. Per the germline V gene, CDR1 is LNHDA and CDR2 is SQIVND (reference sequence). V lost 3 bases and J lost 7, with 10 bases in between. CDR3 DNA sequence: TGTGCCAGTAGTATCGAAGGAGGCCAGCCCCAGCATTTT. Translation: CASSIEGGQPQHF.

The chain carries TRBV4-2 and TRBJ2-1; 14 nucleotides match TRBD2. The CDR3 length is 16 residues. The germline V gene encodes CDR1 LGHNA and CDR2 YNFKEQ. The trim removed 4 bases at V and 8 bases at J, leaving 7 bases unmatched. CDR3 region: CASSRIGTSGSDEQFF. CDR3 DNA sequence: TGTGCCAGCAGCCGGATCGGGACTAGCGGGAGCGATGAGCAGTTCTTC.

The chain couples TRBV5-1 to TRBJ2-3, with D possibly matching TRBD2 (7 bases). Trimming stripped 0 bases from V and 5 bases from J, with 13 bases between. The CDR3 consists of 15 residues. Germline V gives CDR1 SGHRS, CDR2 YFSETQ. The CDR3 DNA is TGCGCCAGCAGCTTGGCGGGGGGCCGGGGAGATACGCAGTATTTT. It specifies CASSLAGGRGDTQYF.

The chain uses TRBV2 and TRBJ2-3; unclear D gene. Germline assignment: CDR1 SNHLY and CDR2 FYNNEI. This CDR3 spans 12 amino acids. V lost 4 bases and J 5 bases, leaving 7 bases between the germline ends. CDR3 sequence (DNA): TGTGCCAGCAGTGTTCTTGGAGATACGCAGTATTTT. This sequence encodes CASSVLGDTQYF.

The V and J genes are TRBV7-2 and TRBJ2-4; D gene uncertain. The CDR3 is made up of 19 amino acids. Trimming took 2 bases from V and 3 from J, leaving 23 bases between them. CDR1 and CDR2 (germline): SGHTA, FQGNSA. The CDR3 reads CASSLRSEPLSYVKNIQYF. In nucleotides, the CDR3 is TGTGCCAGCAGCTTACGGAGCGAACCCCTCTCCTATGTCAAAAACATTCAGTACTTC. Variable domain in full (rest from reference TRBV7-2 and TRBJ2-4): GAGVSQSPSNKVTEKGKDVELRCDPISGHTALYWYRQSLGQGLEFLIYFQGNSAPDKSGLPSDRFSAERTGGSVSTLTIQRTQQEDSAVYLCASSLRSEPLSYVKNIQYFGAGTRLSVL.

This chain uses TRBV4-1 with TRBJ1-4; TRBD1 agrees at 7 bases. Germline CDR1 reads MGHRA; CDR2 reads YSYEKL. After removal of 4 bases from V and 1 base from J, the junction contained 9 bases not matched to a gene. The CDR3 is 17 amino acids. CDR3 protein: CASSPQGTRRTNEKLFF. In DNA form, the CDR3 reads TGCGCCAGCAGCCCACAGGGGACCAGGAGAACTAATGAAAAACTGTTTTTT.

The CDR3 loop is CAYRDRGEYGYTF. CDR3 DNA sequence: TGTGCCTACCGGGACAGGGGTGAGTATGGCTACACCTTC. This chain connects TRBV6-4 to TRBJ1-2; 10 nucleotides agree with TRBD1. The J segment lost 5 bases and the V segment lost 11 bases, leaving 8 bases of the junction unmatched. The CDR3 has 13 amino acids. CDR1 and CDR2 (germline): MRHNA, SNTAGT.

The rearrangement links TRBV18 to TRBJ2-7; possible D gene TRBD2, 6 bases. Trimming left V 8 bases short and J 6 bases short, with 20 bases between. The germline gives CDR1 KGHSH, CDR2 LQKENI. This CDR3 has 14 residues. The CDR3 sequence: CASQPASGRSEQYF. In DNA form, the CDR3 reads TGTGCCAGCCAACCGGCCTCGGGGAGGTCCGAGCAGTACTTC.

The chain is built from TRBV25-1 and TRBJ1-3; TRBD1 aligns across 10 bases. The CDR3 loop spans 13 amino acids. The V gene end was trimmed by 8 bases and the J gene end by 7 bases; junction bases not matched to a gene: 5. Germline V gives CDR1 MGHDK, CDR2 SYGVNS. CDR3 amino acids: CASRDRGPNTIYF. The DNA for the CDR3 is TGTGCCAGCCGGGACAGGGGACCCAACACCATATATTTT.

The CDR3 sequence is CASTPGGGAKNIQYF. The CDR3 region has the DNA TGTGCCAGCACCCCGGGAGGTGGAGCCAAAAACATTCAGTACTTC. V and J are TRBV6-5 and TRBJ2-4, with 7 nucleotides matching TRBD2. Germline loops: CDR1 MNHEY, CDR2 SVGAGI. Trimming at V came to 7 bases and at J to 0 bases, leaving 6 bases not matched to a gene. The CDR3 spans 15 residues.

This clone was recorded only once. The J gene is TRBJ1-1, the V gene TRBV6-6; possible D gene TRBD1, 5 bases. V gave up 6 bases and J gave up 5 bases, with 10 bases separating them. Germline CDR1 reads MNHNY; CDR2 reads SVGAGI (reference sequence). The CDR3 totals 12 residues. DNA for the CDR3: TGTGCCAGCAGATTTGACAGTACTGAAGCTTTCTTT. The encoded protein is CASRFDSTEAFF.

V gene TRBV5-6 combines with J gene TRBJ2-7; 8 positions match TRBD1. This CDR3 contains 15 residues. With 3 bases clipped from V and 0 bases from J, the junction kept 5 bases outside the gene matches. Germline lookup yields CDR1 SGHDT and CDR2 YYEEEE. CDR3 loop: CASSSGTGLSYEQYF. In DNA, the CDR3 is TGTGCCAGCAGCTCCGGGACAGGCCTCTCCTACGAGCAGTACTTC. The full variable domain, in which reference TRBV5-6 and TRBJ2-7 provide the parts outside the CDR3, is DAGVTQSPTHLIKTRGQQVTLRCSPKSGHDTVSWYQQALGQGPQFIFQYYEEEERQRGNFPDRFSGHQFPNYSSELNVNALLLGDSALYLCASSSGTGLSYEQYFGPGTRLTVT.

J is TRBJ2-2 and V is TRBV21-1; TRBD2 is the table's D call and was not checked against the DNA. TRBV21-1 is a listed pseudogene. The CDR3 loop spans 15 amino acids. For the CDR3, the DNA is TGTGCCATCCCACGTGGGCTAGCGGGCACCGGGGAGCTGTTTTTT. Its protein is CAIPRGLAGTGELFF.